A single T cell receptor beta chain is shown here with its context. The specificity of this receptor is unknown. Base qualities are not recorded, but no much larger clone differs from it by a single base. This entry comes from a study of T cells in localized non-small cell lung cancer (TCRdb year 2020). About the investigation overall: Comparing tumors with uninvolved tumor-adjacent lungs, the study looked at the T cell repertoires of 200 to 250 patients with early-stage NSCLC. The cohort consisted of 200 to 250 treatment-naive NSCLC patients whose localized lung tumors had been resected. A mean age of around 66 years was recorded for the NSCLC patients, of whom 120 to 150 were male and more than 95 were female.

The study at large found these results: Higher T cell density in blood was associated with longer overall survival, whereas higher clonality in adjacent lung was associated with shorter survival. Uninvolved tumor-adjacent lung showed the highest T cell clonality, higher than tumor, which suggests more focused antigenic responses in the adjacent lung. Because the study design was exploratory, TCR variables were selected using unadjusted p-values without false-discovery rate correction. A median of about 55 of the top 100 tumor clones were detected in paired uninvolved adjacent lung, and 28 of these tumor clones were also found among the top 100 clones of the paired uninvolved adjacent lung. Multi-region tumor sequencing was not performed, so intratumor heterogeneity could not be excluded.

At diagnosis, tumor, uninvolved tumor-adjacent lung and peripheral blood were collected and then preserved as a mix of FFPE and fresh-frozen material. For TCR repertoire profiling, blood samples were analyzed as peripheral blood mononuclear cells. The immunoSEQ Assay was used to sequence TCR beta CDR3 regions from DNA. On the authors' methods: To compute T cell density, TCR beta template counts were normalized to usable DNA, which was estimated by amplifying housekeeping genes. Richness was estimated with the preseqR package, extrapolating to 400,000 templates for PBMC samples and 120,000 templates for tissue samples. Clonality was defined as one minus Pielou's evenness. Tissue-enriched TCRs were identified by differential abundance testing using productive amino-acid clonotypes, minimum total count 5 and alpha 0.1. Repertoire overlap between compartments was quantified with the Jaccard Index and Morisita Overlap Index. GLIPH grouped TCR beta CDR3s together with public tetramer-defined viral CDR3s, and a viral motif had to include at least three viral sequences and show V-gene enrichment. TCRdb took over this immuneACCESS table, retaining in-frame rearrangements with V and J assigned. Such tables are incomplete; in checked studies, under half of the missing clones stem from an unresolved V gene, and the remainder is unexplained. The DNA gave D and trimming, while V, J and clone size come from that table. For this sample there are about 26,000 clones; more than 85% appear just once. The top ten clones comprise about 4.4% of the sample.

This receptor was obtained from a female donor of 60 years or more with stage II squamous cell lung carcinoma. The input for sequencing was peripheral blood, taken before any cancer treatment.

The DNA sequence follows: TGCGCCAGCAGCTTGGGGCAACCGGGGACTGAAGGAAACACCATATATTTT. Translation gives CASSLGQPGTEGNTIYF. This sequence uses TRBV5-1 and TRBJ1-3; possibly the D gene is TRBD1, per 5 matching bases. The germline V gene provides CDR1 SGHRS and CDR2 YFSETQ. The junction shows trimming of 0 bases on V and 4 bases on J, plus 17 bases between the germline ends. Inclusive of the bounding cysteine and phenylalanine, the CDR3 is 17 residues long. Only the CDR3 DNA is retained, 51 bases long and in frame from the first base.